A single sample gave rise to the 23 T cell receptor beta chains below, sequenced in a study of T cell responses to AZD1222 COVID-19 vaccine. TCRdb's copy holds only in-frame clones and misses some; the assay was immunoSEQ multiplex PCR. The sample lists 200,000 to 250,000 clones, less than 95% occurring once. The sample was peripheral blood, taken 28 days after the second dose of the MenACWY control vaccine. The receptors stem from an adult who received the MenACWY meningococcal vaccine as a control.

This chain connects TRBV7-9 to TRBJ2-1; D unclear. The CDR3 sequence is 12 residues long. The germline V gene encodes CDR1 SEHNR and CDR2 FQNEAQ (reference sequence). V lost 5 bases to trimming and J lost 7 bases, with 9 bases between them. This CDR3 reads CASSRAQNEQFF. The DNA for the CDR3 is TGTGCCAGCAGCCGGGCGCAGAATGAGCAGTTCTTC.

The chain recombines TRBV3-1 (or the pseudogene TRBV3-2) with TRBJ1-3; D not certain. The germline V gene has CDR1 LGHDT and CDR2 YNNKEL (reference sequence). Trimming removed 0 bases at V and 0 bases at J, with 15 bases between. The CDR3 length is 18 residues. The CDR3 loop is CASSQDSPTFPSGNTIYF. As DNA, the CDR3 is TGTGCCAGCAGCCAAGACAGTCCGACCTTTCCCTCTGGAAACACCATATATTTT.

In DNA, the CDR3 is TGTGCCAGTAAGGAGGGCACTACCTACGAGCAGTACTTC. Amino acid sequence: CASKEGTTYEQYF. The chain joins TRBV28 to TRBJ2-7; tentative D call: TRBD2 (6 bases). V was clipped by 9 bases and J by 2 bases, with 14 bases between them. The CDR3 totals 13 residues. The V gene's germline CDR1 is MDHEN and CDR2 SYDVKM.

This chain connects TRBV4-1 to TRBJ1-6; 8 nucleotides line up with TRBD1. Trimming cost V 4 bases and J 5 bases; bases outside gene matches: 4. The CDR3 is 15 amino acids. CDR1 is MGHRA and CDR2 is YSYEKL in the germline V gene. The CDR3 region is CASSRGQDDNSPLHF. CDR3 sequence (DNA): TGCGCCAGCAGCCGGGGACAGGACGATAATTCACCCCTCCACTTT.

The table lists this clone with a count of one. The rearrangement links TRBV10-3 to TRBJ1-5; D uncertain. V lost 0 bases to trimming and J lost 6 bases, with 3 bases between them. Germline CDR1 and CDR2: ENHRY and SYGVKD. This CDR3 spans 12 amino acids. CDR3: CAISESGQPQHF. The DNA of the CDR3 is TGTGCCATCAGTGAGTCGGGTCAGCCCCAGCATTTT.

V is TRBV27 and J is TRBJ2-1; 7 bases map to TRBD1. V lost 9 bases to trimming and J lost 2 bases; unmatched junction nucleotides: 13. Germline-derived CDR1 and CDR2 are MNHEY and SMNVEV (reference sequence). The CDR3 totals 16 residues. The CDR3 coding sequence is TGTGCCAGTCAGGGGGTCACAGGGTCCGCCTACAATGAGCAGTTCTTC. Translating gives CASQGVTGSAYNEQFF.

The J gene is TRBJ2-7, the V gene TRBV6-5; D is unclear. This CDR3 spans 12 amino acids. Germline V gene lookup returns CDR1 MNHEY and CDR2 SVGAGI. Between the trimmed V and J ends, which lost 6 bases and 2 bases, there was a span of 8 bases. CDR3 amino acids: CASRGPTYEQYF. Written as DNA, the CDR3 is TGTGCCAGCAGGGGTCCTACCTACGAGCAGTACTTC.

The V gene is TRBV19, the J gene TRBJ2-7; D perhaps matches TRBD1 (5 bases). This CDR3 is 15 amino acids long. Germline lookup yields CDR1 LNHDA and CDR2 SQIVND (reference sequence). V lost 6 bases and J lost 3, with 18 bases in between. The CDR3 here is CASSKFGQAGYEQYF. The CDR3 DNA follows: TGTGCCAGTAGCAAGTTCGGACAAGCCGGCTACGAGCAGTACTTC.

The rearrangement joins TRBV2 to TRBJ2-5, with 7 bases aligning to TRBD2. With 9 bases clipped from V and 1 base from J, the junction kept 5 bases outside the gene matches. CDR3 length: 13 residues. Germline assignment: CDR1 SNHLY and CDR2 FYNNEI. The CDR3 loop reads CASILAPQETQYF. The CDR3 DNA follows: TGTGCCAGTATACTAGCGCCCCAAGAGACCCAGTACTTC.

This clone was seen a single time. This chain uses TRBV5-6 with TRBJ2-7, with a tentative D call TRBD1 (5 bases). V dropped 1 base and J dropped 1 base, with 12 bases sitting between them. In germline, CDR1 is SGHDT, CDR2 YYEEEE. This CDR3 contains 15 residues. In DNA form, the CDR3 reads TGTGCCAGCAGCTTGCTGGGGCGCGGTTCCTACGAGCAGTACTTC. This sequence encodes CASSLLGRGSYEQYF. Using reference TRBV5-6 and TRBJ2-7 for the parts outside the CDR3, the full variable domain is DAGVTQSPTHLIKTRGQQVTLRCSPKSGHDTVSWYQQALGQGPQFIFQYYEEEERQRGNFPDRFSGHQFPNYSSELNVNALLLGDSALYLCASSLLGRGSYEQYFGPGTRLTVT.

The chain links TRBV5-1 to TRBJ1-1; 7 bases match TRBD1. Unmatched junction bases numbered 8, after V lost 4 bases and J lost 2 bases. Germline assignment: CDR1 SGHRS and CDR2 YFSETQ. CDR3 length equals 15 residues. The DNA for the CDR3 is TGCGCCAGCAGCGGGGGACAGATCGGCAACACTGAAGCTTTCTTT. Translating it yields CASSGGQIGNTEAFF.

This chain links TRBV7-8 with TRBJ1-1, with D tentatively TRBD1 (5 bases). Germline V lookup: CDR1 SGHVS, CDR2 FQNEAQ. CDR3 length: 14 amino acids. The ends were cut back, 5 bases at V and 1 base at J, with 11 bases in the middle. The CDR3 DNA follows: TGTGCCAGCAGCCACGGGGCGGGGAACACTGAAGCTTTCTTT. Protein: CASSHGAGNTEAFF.

The chain combines TRBV4-3 with TRBJ1-5; D is uncertain. Germline CDR1 LGHNA, CDR2 YSLEER. The CDR3 has 15 residues. Trimming stripped 1 base from V and 1 base from J, with 8 bases between. The CDR3, as DNA: TGCGCCAGCAGCCAAGGGAATCCGAGCAATCAGCCCCAGCATTTT. It yields the protein CASSQGNPSNQPQHF.

The chain joins TRBV18 to TRBJ1-1; possible D gene TRBD1, 5 bases. The germline V gene has CDR1 KGHSH and CDR2 LQKENI. Between the trimmed V and J ends, which lost 3 bases and 0 bases, there was a span of 11 bases. The CDR3 runs 15 residues. The CDR3 DNA sequence: TGTGCCAGCTCACCCCCGGGGGGAATGAACACTGAAGCTTTCTTT. It yields the protein CASSPPGGMNTEAFF.

Only one count was recorded for this clone. The chain combines TRBV7-2 with TRBJ1-2, with a tentative D call TRBD1 (6 bases). The V gene's germline CDR1 is SGHTA and CDR2 FQGNSA. The CDR3 is 15 amino acids. V lost 1 base, J lost 4 bases, and 13 bases lay in between. CDR3 coding DNA: TGTGCCAGCAGCTTAGAATGGGGGCAGGGCTATGGCTACACCTTC. It translates to CASSLEWGQGYGYTF.

This clone was picked up a small number of times. The chain combines TRBV3-1 (or the pseudogene TRBV3-2) with TRBJ1-6, with D possibly matching TRBD1 (5 bases). CDR1 and CDR2 (germline): LGHDT, YNNKEL (reference sequence). Trimming stripped 1 base from V and 6 bases from J, with 13 bases between. This CDR3 contains 16 residues. As DNA, the CDR3 is TGTGCCAGCAGCCAAGCCGCGGGGGGGAGTAATTCACCCCTCCACTTT. Its protein product is CASSQAAGGSNSPLHF.

The chain is built from TRBV4-2 and TRBJ1-6; no firm D call. The CDR3 is 18 residues long. The V end lost 1 base, the J end lost 5 bases, and 18 bases lay between the germline ends. Germline V gene data show CDR1 as LGHNA and CDR2 as YNFKEQ. The CDR3 coding sequence is TGTGCCAGCAGCCAAGTCCGCGGGAACATCGTGGATAATTCACCCCTCCACTTT. Amino acids: CASSQVRGNIVDNSPLHF.

This chain connects TRBV28 to TRBJ1-1; D call uncertain. This CDR3 spans 15 amino acids. Germline V lookup: CDR1 MDHEN, CDR2 SYDVKM. With 9 bases removed from V and 4 bases from J, the gap between germline ends came to 21 bases. CDR3 region: CASCQARHPVTEAFF. As DNA, the CDR3 is TGTGCCAGTTGCCAAGCGAGGCACCCGGTCACTGAAGCTTTCTTT.

The chain combines TRBV3-1 (or the pseudogene TRBV3-2) with TRBJ2-1, with TRBD2 identical over 7 bases. V was pared by 1 base and J by 3 bases, with 6 bases of the junction left unmatched. The CDR3 loop spans 16 amino acids. The germline V gene encodes CDR1 LGHDT and CDR2 YNNKEL (reference sequence). This CDR3 is CASSQVDLADYNEQFF. The CDR3 DNA is TGTGCCAGCAGCCAAGTAGACCTAGCGGACTACAATGAGCAGTTCTTC.

The chain uses TRBV28 and TRBJ2-7; D may be TRBD2 (6 bases). The CDR3 loop spans 13 amino acids. Germline V CDR1 and CDR2: MDHEN, SYDVKM. Trimming removed 3 bases at V and 12 bases at J, with 18 bases between. The CDR3 coding sequence is TGTGCCAGCAGTTTGATAGAACCCCCCGGGAGGTACTTC. Translation gives CASSLIEPPGRYF. The full variable domain, with the rest looked up from reference TRBV28 and TRBJ2-7, is DVKVTQSSRYLVKRTGEKVFLECVQDMDHENMFWYRQDPGLGLRLIYFSYDVKMKEKGDIPEGYSVSREKKERFSLILESASTNQTSMYLCASSLIEPPGRYFGPGTRLTVT.

This chain links TRBV3-1 (or the pseudogene TRBV3-2) with TRBJ2-7, with TRBD1 matching 10 bases. V shed 6 bases and J 3 bases; nucleotides not matched to a gene: 8. The CDR3 sequence is 15 residues long. Germline CDR1 reads LGHDT; CDR2 reads YNNKEL (reference sequence). The CDR3 loop is CASRGVGQGHYEQYF. The DNA for the CDR3 is TGTGCCAGCAGGGGAGTGGGACAGGGGCACTACGAGCAGTACTTC.

The chain is built from TRBV10-2 and TRBJ2-5; 9 nucleotides match TRBD2. The CDR3 runs to 15 residues. J lost 4 bases, V lost 6 bases, and 9 bases had no gene match. The V gene's germline CDR1 is WSHSY and CDR2 SAAADI. The CDR3 coding sequence is TGCGCCAGCAGAGATAGCGGGGGACTGGGAGAGACCCAGTACTTC. Its protein is CASRDSGGLGETQYF.

The chain has TRBV7-2 and TRBJ2-1; TRBD2 matches 10 bases. Looked up from germline, CDR1 is SGHTA and CDR2 is FQGNSA. The length of the CDR3 is 15 residues. V dropped 3 bases and J dropped 4; count of bases not matched to a gene: 3. CDR3: CASSFLAGEYNEQFF. CDR3 sequence (DNA): TGTGCCAGCAGCTTCCTAGCGGGAGAATACAATGAGCAGTTCTTC.